A selection of T cell receptor beta chains follows, all from one sample in a study of blood T cell repertoires in COVID-19. Profiled with immunoSEQ multiplex PCR; TCRdb holds only in-frame clones, not every one. The sample has 250,000 or so clones, around 90% seen once. Input material: PBMCs or T cells enriched from blood (not recorded which). The receptors were gathered from a man in his forties or fifties who had been exposed to COVID-19. CDR3s include the opening cysteine and the closing phenylalanine or tryptophan. The order of the fields is CDR3 DNA, CDR3 protein, J gene, V gene, D gene, clone size. The D gene is left open where the match is weak. Clone size, where shown, is once, few, many, or a class for clones that have expanded.

cdr3_nt: TGTGCCAGCAGCTTAGATTATAACCCAGGGGTCTACGAGCAGTACTTC
cdr3_aa: CASSLDYNPGVYEQYF
j_call: TRBJ2-7
v_call: TRBV11-3
d_call: -
clone_size: -

cdr3_nt: TGTGCCAGCAGCCTGTCGGGAAACACCATATATTTT
cdr3_aa: CASSLSGNTIYF
j_call: TRBJ1-3
v_call: TRBV11-3
d_call: -
clone_size: -

cdr3_nt: TGTGCCAGCAGCCCCCCTAGCGGGAGTAGCACAGATACGCAGTATTTT
cdr3_aa: CASSPPSGSSTDTQYF
j_call: TRBJ2-3
v_call: TRBV7-9
d_call: TRBD2
clone_size: -

cdr3_nt: TGTGCCAGCAGTTTGCAGTCATATGGCTACACCTTC
cdr3_aa: CASSLQSYGYTF
j_call: TRBJ1-2
v_call: TRBV28
d_call: -
clone_size: -

cdr3_nt: TGTGCCAGCAGTTTAATAGGGGAACACACCGGGGAGCTGTTTTTT
cdr3_aa: CASSLIGEHTGELFF
j_call: TRBJ2-2
v_call: TRBV27
d_call: -
clone_size: once

cdr3_nt: TGCAGCGTTGGGGGCCCAAATTCACCCCTCCACTTT
cdr3_aa: CSVGGPNSPLHF
j_call: TRBJ1-6
v_call: TRBV29-1
d_call: -
clone_size: -

cdr3_nt: TGCGCCAGCAATATAGCGGGAGCCGGCGATGAGCAGTTCTTC
cdr3_aa: CASNIAGAGDEQFF
j_call: TRBJ2-1
v_call: TRBV5-1
d_call: TRBD2
clone_size: -

cdr3_nt: TGTGCCAGCAGTTTTCGGGGTGGTACGGCTAACTATGGCTACACCTTC
cdr3_aa: CASSFRGGTANYGYTF
j_call: TRBJ1-2
v_call: TRBV27
d_call: -
clone_size: few

cdr3_nt: TGTGCCAGCAGCTTGCCTGGGCGGGATGAAACAGATACGCAGTATTTT
cdr3_aa: CASSLPGRDETDTQYF
j_call: TRBJ2-3
v_call: TRBV11-2
d_call: -
clone_size: once

cdr3_nt: TGTGCCATCAGTGAGTCGGAGTTACTCAATCAGCCCCAGCATTTT
cdr3_aa: CAISESELLNQPQHF
j_call: TRBJ1-5
v_call: TRBV10-3
d_call: -
clone_size: -

cdr3_nt: TGTGCCAGTAGTCGGCGACTAGCGGAGTACGAGCAGTACTTC
cdr3_aa: CASSRRLAEYEQYF
j_call: TRBJ2-7
v_call: TRBV19
d_call: TRBD2
clone_size: -

cdr3_nt: TGTGCCACCAGCGGTCGGACAGGGGGGACCGATGAGCAGTTCTTC
cdr3_aa: CATSGRTGGTDEQFF
j_call: TRBJ2-1
v_call: TRBV15
d_call: TRBD1
clone_size: -